The present entry profiles one T cell receptor beta chain with its context. Method: immunoSEQ multiplex PCR; TCRdb's copy keeps in-frame clones and lacks some. The repertoire consists of 200,000 to 300,000 clones, with about 91% occurring once and the leading ten covering 2% to 2.5%. This sample was taken from a study of blood T cell repertoires in COVID-19. About the research overall: The study drew acute and convalescent COVID-19 samples from the United States, Italy and Spain.

Cohort assignment relied on participant-reported clinical history. Sequencing input: PBMCs or T cells enriched from blood (not recorded which). The sequence derives from a woman aged 40 to 49 with acute COVID-19.

The CDR3 nucleotides are TGCGCCAGCAGTGAGATTGGGGGGAATAATTCACCCCTCCACTTT. Amino acids: CASSEIGGNNSPLHF. This chain joins TRBV10-2 and TRBJ1-6; D may be TRBD1 (5 bases). V shed 2 bases and J shed 5 bases, with 10 bases lying between them. Germline-derived CDR1 and CDR2 are WSHSY and SAAADI. There are 15 residues in the CDR3.